This T cell receptor beta chain was identified in a study of OX40 agonist ivuxolimab in advanced cancers. This CDR3 spans 14 amino acids. V lost 1 base to trimming and J lost 5 bases, with 13 bases between them. CDR1 is SGHDT, CDR2 YYEEEE, per germline. Some clones are missing from TCRdb's copy, which holds only in-frame ones; the method was immunoSEQ multiplex PCR. The sample records just over 7,500 clones, roughly 89% being singletons. The sequencing used CD4+ or CD8+ T cells sorted from blood, collected in a trial of the OX40 agonist ivuxolimab. This receptor was obtained from an adult with an advanced solid tumor such as melanoma, head and neck, liver or kidney cancer. The chain joins TRBV5-6 to TRBJ2-7; D not resolved. The CDR3 here is CASSLSGRRHEQYF. CDR3 in DNA: TGTGCCAGCAGCTTGTCTGGCAGGCGCCACGAGCAGTACTTC.